The 31 T cell receptor beta chains below were found in one sample sequenced in a study of T-cell memory formation after mild COVID-19. Using its own MiXCR run on the 5' RACE reads, TCRdb lists one record per CDR3 protein. The table lists some 130,000 distinct CDR3 sequences, about 25% of them singletons. The sample was PBMCs or a T cell subset sorted from them (not recorded which). The origin of the receptors is an adult woman who had mild COVID-19 (a few samples of this study predate the infection). Cell type and time point are not known.

This clonotype was counted only a few times. The chain links TRBV12-3 or TRBV12-4 to TRBJ2-1; the match to TRBD2 covers 14 bases. The CDR3 runs to 20 residues. Trimming removed 5 bases from V and 0 bases from J; junction bases left unmatched: 12. CDR3 loop: CASSPPYGTSGSYSYNEQFF. The CDR3 DNA reads as TGTGCCAGCAGTCCGCCGTACGGGACTAGCGGGAGTTACTCCTACAATGAGCAGTTCTTC.

CDR3 nucleotides: TGTGCCAGCAGTTTAGCGCGGATGACAGGGCCATACGAGCAGTACTTC. Its protein is CASSLARMTGPYEQYF. This chain joins TRBV12-3 or TRBV12-4 and TRBJ2-7, with 7 bases matching TRBD1. The CDR3 length is 16 residues. Trimming removed 0 bases from V and 4 bases from J; junction bases left unmatched: 9.

This clonotype was seen once. The chain couples TRBV11-1 to TRBJ2-7; 13 bases agree with TRBD2. This CDR3 region has 15 residues. In germline, CDR1 is SGHAT, CDR2 FQDESV (reference sequence). V gave up 5 bases and J gave up 7 bases; unmatched junction bases: 8. The CDR3, as DNA: TGTGCCAGCAGCCAAGGGACTAGCGGGAAAGAAGAGCAGTACTTC. Its translation is CASSQGTSGKEEQYF.

The chain recombines TRBV20-1 with TRBJ1-1; D call uncertain. This CDR3 contains 13 residues. Trimming cost V 3 bases and J 0 bases, with 8 bases left between them. Germline V gives CDR1 DFQATT, CDR2 SNEGSKA (reference sequence). In nucleotides, the CDR3 is TGCAGTGCTAGGGGAAGACTGAACACTGAAGCTTTCTTT. It translates to CSARGRLNTEAFF.

This rearrangement joins TRBV20-1 to TRBJ2-5; possibly TRBD1 for D (6 bases). This CDR3 region has 14 residues. Germline V gene sequence: CDR1 DFQATT, CDR2 SNEGSKA (reference sequence). V lost 0 bases to trimming and J lost 2 bases, with 10 bases between them. The CDR3 loop is CSARDSRGQETQYF. The CDR3 DNA reads TGCAGTGCTAGAGACTCGAGGGGGCAAGAGACCCAGTACTTC.

This rearrangement joins TRBV7-8 to TRBJ2-5; D possibly corresponds to TRBD1 (6 bases). Trimming left V 4 bases short and J 2 bases short, with 11 bases between. There are 14 residues in the CDR3. Germline V CDR1 and CDR2: SGHVS, FQNEAQ. The CDR3 sequence: CASSSRTDQETQYF. The CDR3 DNA reads TGTGCCAGCAGCTCTCGGACAGATCAAGAGACCCAGTACTTC.

The chain recombines TRBV7-9 with TRBJ2-3; 10 bases fit TRBD2. The junction had 2 bases not matched to a gene; V was cut back by 4 bases and J by 1 base. CDR3 length equals 15 residues. The germline V gene encodes CDR1 SEHNR and CDR2 FQNEAQ (reference sequence). CDR3: CASSYLAGGTDTQYF. The CDR3 DNA is TGTGCCAGCAGCTATCTAGCGGGGGGCACAGATACGCAGTATTTT.

The rearrangement joins TRBV2 to TRBJ2-6; 9 bases match TRBD2. The V and J ends lost 11 bases and 2 bases, in that order; junction bases with no gene match: 16. Per germline, CDR1 SNHLY and CDR2 FYNNEI. The CDR3 covers 18 residues. CDR3 DNA: TGTGCCTCTCCTCAGCGGGGGGCGTCGGAAGCTGGGGCCAACGTCCTGACTTTC. Protein: CASPQRGASEAGANVLTF.

This clonotype was counted only a few times. The rearrangement links TRBV11-3 to TRBJ2-1, with 11 bases lining up with TRBD2. CDR1 is SGHNT, CDR2 YENEEA, per germline. The CDR3 is 17 residues long. Unmatched junction bases numbered 11, after V lost 4 bases and J lost 6 bases. CDR3 coding DNA: TGTGCCAGCAGCTCCCTCTTAGCGGGAGGGCCGAGCAATGAGCAGTTCTTC. It yields the protein CASSSLLAGGPSNEQFF.

V usage is TRBV9 and J usage is TRBJ1-2; D is possibly TRBD1 (5 bases). Trimming left V 2 bases short and J 13 bases short, with 15 bases between. Germline loops: CDR1 SGDLS, CDR2 YYNGEE. This CDR3 is 12 amino acids long. The CDR3 is CASSVGTAVATF. DNA for the CDR3: TGTGCCAGCAGCGTTGGGACGGCAGTCGCCACCTTC.

This sequence joins TRBV11-3 and TRBJ1-1; perhaps TRBD1 as D (5 bases). Germline V gives CDR1 SGHNT, CDR2 YENEEA. This CDR3 spans 16 amino acids. With 3 bases removed from V and 0 bases from J, the gap between germline ends came to 14 bases. The CDR3 DNA reads as TGTGCCAGCAGCTTGGGTCGACAGAGCATGAACACTGAAGCTTTCTTT. Its protein is CASSLGRQSMNTEAFF.

V and J are TRBV29-1 and TRBJ2-5; D is uncertain. V was clipped by 6 bases and J by 7 bases, with 15 bases between them. Germline values: CDR1 SQVTM, CDR2 ANQGSEA. CDR3 length: 12 residues. The CDR3 loop is CSVRASPGTQYF. The CDR3 DNA reads TGCAGCGTGCGAGCATCCCCAGGGACCCAGTACTTC.

V usage is TRBV6-1 and J usage is TRBJ2-2; a weak D match, TRBD1 (6 bases). V dropped 3 bases and J dropped 8 bases, with 13 bases sitting between them. The CDR3 has 14 amino acids. Germline loops: CDR1 MNHNS, CDR2 SASEGT. The CDR3 nucleotides read TGTGCCAGCAGTGATATACCAGGGGCTGGGGAGCTGTTTTTT. It yields the protein CASSDIPGAGELFF.

The CDR3 region is CASSQGQGNNEQFF. The CDR3 DNA is TGTGCCAGCAGTCAGGGACAGGGTAACAATGAGCAGTTCTTC. This chain joins TRBV12-3 or TRBV12-4 and TRBJ2-1; 9 nucleotides align to TRBD1. J lost 5 bases, V lost 5 bases, and 4 bases had no gene match. CDR3 length equals 14 residues.

The CDR3 spells CASSASTDTQYF. Written as DNA, the CDR3 is TGCGCCAGCAGCGCGAGCACAGATACGCAGTATTTT. The chain has TRBV5-1 and TRBJ2-3; D gene unclear. The germline gives CDR1 SGHRS, CDR2 YFSETQ. V was cut by 4 bases and J by 0 bases, with 3 bases left in between. CDR3 size: 12 residues. Full variable domain (rest looked up from reference TRBV5-1 and TRBJ2-3): KAGVTQTPRYLIKTRGQQVTLSCSPISGHRSVSWYQQTPGQGLQFLFEYFSETQRNKGNFPGRFSGRQFSNSRSEMNVSTLELGDSALYLCASSASTDTQYFGPGTRLTVL.

This clonotype was seen more than once but under ten times. A much larger clone is a single base away; this may be a read error. The chain combines TRBV5-5 with TRBJ2-7, with D unclear. The CDR3 runs 12 residues. V was pared by 1 base and J by 4 bases, with 6 bases between. From germline, CDR1 is SGHKS and CDR2 YYEKEE (reference sequence). The CDR3 sequence is CASSLWGYEQYF. CDR3 in DNA: TGTGCCAGCAGCTTGTGGGGTTACGAGCAGTACTTC.

The rearrangement uses TRBV7-9 and TRBJ1-2; D is unclear. The CDR3 contains 14 residues. Trimming took off 4 bases at V and 8 bases at J, with 17 bases between the two ends. The germline CDR1 and CDR2 sequences are SEHNR and FQNEAQ (reference sequence). The CDR3 protein is CASSSGSGSLGYTF. In DNA form, the CDR3 reads TGTGCCAGCAGCTCCGGGTCAGGCAGTTTGGGCTACACCTTC.

As concerns this clonotype: The germline gene is not matched at one end of the junction; a read error may be the cause. The chain carries TRBV7-9 and TRBJ1-1; possible D gene TRBD1, 5 bases. Germline V gives CDR1 SEHNR, CDR2 FQNEAQ (reference sequence). The CDR3 covers 13 residues. CDR3 bases: TGTGCAAGCAGCTTAGCGCGAGGAGGGACAGCTTTCTTT. This encodes CASSLARGGTAFF.

J is TRBJ2-1 and V is TRBV5-1; D remains ambiguous. The CDR3 is made up of 18 amino acids. V was cut by 0 bases and J by 1 base, with 17 bases left in between. Germline-derived CDR1 and CDR2 are SGHRS and YFSETQ. CDR3 protein: CASSLGWDSRRSYNEQFF. CDR3 coding DNA: TGCGCCAGCAGCTTGGGTTGGGATAGCCGTCGATCCTACAATGAGCAGTTCTTC.

This rearrangement joins TRBV6-5 to TRBJ2-1; D unresolved. Germline V gene lookup returns CDR1 MNHEY and CDR2 SVGAGI. CDR3 size: 12 residues. Trimming took off 2 bases at V and 6 bases at J, with 5 bases between the two ends. CDR3 region: CASSYNGNEQFF. The DNA for the CDR3 is TGTGCCAGCAGTTACAACGGCAATGAGCAGTTCTTC.

The sample holds a few counts of this clonotype. The J gene is TRBJ2-7, the V gene TRBV27, with D perhaps TRBD1 (6 bases). CDR3 size: 13 residues. V gave up 6 bases and J gave up 5 bases, with 14 bases separating them. From germline, CDR1 is MNHEY and CDR2 SMNVEV (reference sequence). The CDR3 sequence is CASSIQGSDEQYF. CDR3 coding DNA: TGTGCCAGCAGCATACAGGGATCGGACGAGCAGTACTTC.

This sequence joins TRBV6-2 or TRBV6-3 and TRBJ2-7, with D possibly being TRBD1 (5 bases). The CDR3 is made up of 13 amino acids. The ends were cut back, 5 bases at V and 6 bases at J, with 14 bases in the middle. Germline V gene lookup returns CDR1 MNHEY and CDR2 SVGEGT. DNA for the CDR3: TGTGCCAGCAGTGACCCAACTACAGGCGAGCAGTACTTC. This encodes CASSDPTTGEQYF.

This clonotype was seen more than once but under ten times. The chain links TRBV12-3 or TRBV12-4 to TRBJ1-2; D uncertain. The CDR3 is made up of 13 amino acids. The germline V and J ends were trimmed by 7 bases and 8 bases, with 17 bases remaining between them. The CDR3 sequence is CASTTTPSGGYTF. The CDR3 DNA follows: TGTGCCAGCACCACAACACCCTCCGGGGGCTACACCTTC.

The V and J genes are TRBV14 and TRBJ2-3, with D perhaps given as TRBD1 or TRBD2 (5 bases each). CDR1 and CDR2 (germline): SGHDN, FVKESK. V lost 3 bases, J lost 0 bases, and 13 bases lay in between. This CDR3 has 16 amino acids. CDR3 residues: CASSHAGTASTDTQYF. CDR3 nucleotides: TGTGCCAGCAGCCACGCCGGGACGGCCAGCACAGATACGCAGTATTTT. The full variable domain, rest sourced from reference TRBV14 and TRBJ2-3, is EAGVTQFPSHSVIEKGQTVTLRCDPISGHDNLYWYRRVMGKEIKFLLHFVKESKQDESGMPNNRFLAERTGGTYSTLKVQPAELEDSGVYFCASSHAGTASTDTQYFGPGTRLTVL.

This clonotype has more than one count but fewer than ten. The V gene is TRBV7-6, the J gene TRBJ2-2, with D possibly TRBD2 on 6 matching bases. CDR3 length: 13 residues. Trimming left V 6 bases short and J 12 bases short, with 17 bases between. The germline V gene has CDR1 SGHVS and CDR2 FNYEAQ. CDR3 nucleotides: TGTGCCAGCAGATCCGAGGAGGGGCCTCAGCTGTTTTTT. Protein sequence: CASRSEEGPQLFF.

In its sample, this clonotype was seen a few times. This chain uses TRBV5-1 with TRBJ2-1; 9 bases agree with TRBD2. This CDR3 is 16 amino acids long. Germline-derived CDR1 and CDR2 are SGHRS and YFSETQ. Losses at the gene ends were 4 bases for V and 7 bases for J; bases not matched to a gene: 12. CDR3 sequence (DNA): TGCGCCAGCAGCCCCTGGACTAGCGAGTATAGGAATGAGCAGTTCTTC. Translating it yields CASSPWTSEYRNEQFF. The full variable domain, rest sourced from reference TRBV5-1 and TRBJ2-1, is KAGVTQTPRYLIKTRGQQVTLSCSPISGHRSVSWYQQTPGQGLQFLFEYFSETQRNKGNFPGRFSGRQFSNSRSEMNVSTLELGDSALYLCASSPWTSEYRNEQFFGPGTRLTVL.

This clonotype has only a few counts. The rearrangement joins TRBV6-5 to TRBJ2-6; D gene ambiguous. CDR3 length equals 16 residues. Germline values: CDR1 MNHEY, CDR2 SVGAGI. V lost 2 bases to trimming and J lost 1 base, with 9 bases between them. DNA for the CDR3: TGTGCCAGCAGTTACATGACCGGGTCTGGGGCCAACGTCCTGACTTTC. Amino acid sequence: CASSYMTGSGANVLTF.

The gene calls are TRBV25-1 and TRBJ2-1, with a tentative D call TRBD2 (6 bases). The CDR3 has 19 residues. CDR1 is MGHDK, CDR2 SYGVNS, per germline. Deletions cut 1 base from V and 6 bases from J, with 25 bases between. CDR3 nucleotide sequence: TGTGCCAGCAGTGAATTAGGCGCTAGCGTTACCTCACCCGGCAATGAGCAGTTCTTC. This codes for CASSELGASVTSPGNEQFF.

The table lists this clonotype with a few counts. V gene TRBV12-3 or TRBV12-4 combines with J gene TRBJ2-1, with 7 bases aligning to TRBD2. Trimming took 1 base from V and 7 from J; bases not matched to a gene: 7. The CDR3 sequence is 15 residues long. CDR3 region: CASSLGGEGSNEQFF. CDR3 nucleotides: TGTGCCAGCAGTTTAGGCGGGGAGGGGTCTAATGAGCAGTTCTTC.

This clonotype was counted only a few times. The rearrangement links TRBV20-1 to TRBJ2-1, with D possibly called TRBD1 or TRBD2 (5 bases each). V was trimmed by 3 bases and J by 5 bases, leaving 14 bases between them. The CDR3 is 14 residues long. Germline CDR1 DFQATT, CDR2 SNEGSKA (reference sequence). The DNA for the CDR3 is TGCAGTGCTAGGAAAGGGGTGGGGGACAATGAGCAGTTCTTC. Protein product: CSARKGVGDNEQFF.

Only a few counts were recorded for this clonotype. V usage is TRBV18 and J usage is TRBJ2-7, with D perhaps matching TRBD1 (5 bases). Trimming stripped 5 bases from V and 2 bases from J, with 13 bases between. This CDR3 contains 14 residues. In germline, CDR1 is KGHSH, CDR2 LQKENI. CDR3 loop: CASSVPGMTYEQYF. CDR3 DNA sequence: TGTGCCAGCTCAGTTCCAGGGATGACCTACGAGCAGTACTTC.